Presented here are 5 T cell receptor beta chains from one specimen sequenced in a study of monozygotic twins with inflammatory bowel disease. With the 5' RACE reads reprocessed, TCRdb shows one record per CDR3 protein and no DNA. The listing records some 150,000 distinct CDR3 sequences. The specimen sequenced was blood. The receptors here all came from a human donor with ulcerative colitis or Crohn's disease, or a healthy co-twin of an affected twin (not recorded which).

V usage is TRBV4-1 and J usage is TRBJ2-2; no DNA is available, so the TRBD2 call from TCRdb remains unchecked. Germline V CDR1 and CDR2: MGHRA, YSYEKL. The CDR3 runs to 14 residues. CDR3 sequence reads: CASRGGFGEGELFF.

V and J are TRBV7-6 and TRBJ2-7; TCRdb gives TRBD2 as the D gene, but with no DNA this cannot be confirmed. The germline gives CDR1 SGHVS, CDR2 FNYEAQ. The CDR3 is 18 amino acids. CDR3: CASSLRLAGGPIRFEQYF.

The chain combines TRBV20-1 with TRBJ1-5. CDR3 length: 13 amino acids. Looked up from germline, CDR1 is DFQATT and CDR2 is SNEGSKA (reference sequence). The CDR3 sequence is CSAARQSNQPQHF.

The chain recombines TRBV3-1 with TRBJ2-3. This CDR3 has 13 residues. The germline V gene encodes CDR1 LGHDT and CDR2 YNNKEL (reference sequence). The CDR3 reads CASSQVATDTQYF.

The chain links TRBV2 to TRBJ2-7; TCRdb's D call, TRBD1, is unchecked because there is no DNA. Germline CDR1 SNHLY, CDR2 FYNNEI. The length of the CDR3 is 16 residues. CDR3 sequence: CASSGFRDESSYEQYF. Together with reference TRBV2 and TRBJ2-7, the CDR3 gives the full variable domain: EPEVTQTPSHQVTQMGQEVILRCVPISNHLYFYWYRQILGQKVEFLVSFYNNEISEKSEIFDDQFSVERPDGSNFTLKIRSTKLEDSAMYFCASSGFRDESSYEQYFGPGTRLTVT.